This T cell receptor beta chain was obtained from a study of T cell repertoires in aging, cancer and after chemotherapy. At the level of the study: Paired samples before and after chemotherapy came from glioblastoma patients receiving temozolomide-based therapy.

V dropped 4 bases and J dropped 1 base, with 7 bases sitting between them. The CDR3 has 14 amino acids. CDR1 is MRHNA and CDR2 is SNTAGT in the germline V gene. TCR beta rearrangements were amplified from peripheral blood genomic DNA. By share, this clonotype ranks as medium-sized. Antigen unknown. General study findings and limits: No conclusions about immunological memory after chemotherapy can be drawn from the repertoire data.

Multiplex touch-down PCR with TRB-A/B primers amplified rearranged V-D-J TRB sequences. TCRdb passed the multiplex PCR reads through MiXCR, listing each CDR3 protein once. The sample has about 2,200 distinct CDR3 sequences, around 20% seen once. The sequence derives from a human donor with a solid tumor. The sequenced material came from blood. This sequence joins TRBV6-4 and TRBJ2-2; D is perhaps TRBD1 (5 bases). The CDR3 is CASSVTGNTGELFF. CDR3 bases: TGTGCCAGCAGTGTCACAGGGAACACCGGGGAGCTGTTTTTT.